Listed below are T cell receptor beta chains from one sample, sequenced in a study of shared T cell receptors in the human thymus. Sequenced by immunoSEQ multiplex PCR; TCRdb stores in-frame clones only, minus some. The sample consists of more than 550,000 clones, approximately 85% of them appearing once. These records were also assigned to another study, of human thymus T cells.

Sequencing was carried out using thymocytes. The receptors were sampled from a girl under three years old with a congenital heart defect. CDR3s include the opening cysteine and the closing phenylalanine or tryptophan.

CDR3 protein,J gene,V gene
CASSLTGGTNATNEKLFF,TRBJ1-4,TRBV11-2
CASSLGSLAGGRDTQYF,TRBJ2-3,TRBV5-1
CATPSGGSGGYTF,TRBJ1-2,TRBV7-2
CASSMVRDYLFGDEQFF,TRBJ2-1,TRBV19
CASSLVVRGFIAKNIQYF,TRBJ2-4,TRBV5-4
CASSEEAGAYGYTF,TRBJ1-2,TRBV9
CASSSIRDRVMGEQYF,TRBJ2-7,TRBV6-5
CASSQGQGEDYGYTF,TRBJ1-2,TRBV23-1
CASSQDGGSGYGYTF,TRBJ1-2,TRBV4-1
CSVSGGYYGYTF,TRBJ1-2,TRBV29-1
CASSLVQVGDTGELFF,TRBJ2-2,TRBV5-1
CASSRGGQPHYF,TRBJ2-5,TRBV5-4
CSGGPGDTEAFF,TRBJ1-1,TRBV29-1
CASSVAAGWANTEAFF,TRBJ1-1,TRBV9
CATSREKTGGVGQPQHF,TRBJ1-5,TRBV15
CASHMGGGTDTQYF,TRBJ2-3,TRBV6-6
CASSLVEYLYYEQYF,TRBJ2-7,TRBV5-8
CASLGIPYEQYF,TRBJ2-7,TRBV28
CATRAGGLGNQPQHF,TRBJ1-5,TRBV19
CASSAPQTGEDGYTF,TRBJ1-2,TRBV9
CASSLGRQGGYNEQFF,TRBJ2-1,TRBV5-1
CASNTLYGYTF,TRBJ1-2,TRBV6-1
CASRKTGRYYGYTF,TRBJ1-2,TRBV10-2
CASSLGSKTGEGNTIYF,TRBJ1-3,TRBV5-1
CASSRQALTGELFF,TRBJ2-2,TRBV7-6
CASSMERGQGYTF,TRBJ1-2,TRBV19
CASSRTGSFNEKLFF,TRBJ1-4,TRBV27